The rows below give T cell receptor beta chains drawn from one sample of a study of cytomegalovirus exposure and HLA in healthy donors. Assay used: immunoSEQ multiplex PCR; TCRdb lists only in-frame clones, some missing. Of roughly 92,000 clones in the sample, around 81% are singletons; the top ten hold roughly 4%. The sample taken for sequencing was PBMCs. The source of these receptors is a woman aged 70-85 years in good health and CMV-seropositive. Both conserved end residues are part of each CDR3. Each record gives: J gene, D gene, V gene, clone size, CDR3 protein, CDR3 DNA. A D gene is named only where the DNA matches it firmly. Size values are once, few and many counts, or a class for expanded clones, and some rows have none.

>TRBJ2-7|TRBD1|TRBV19|.
CATGTGFDEQYF
TGTGCCACCGGGACAGGTTTTGACGAGCAGTACTTC
>TRBJ2-1|.|TRBV9|.
CASSFSGTPGDEQFF
TGTGCCAGCAGCTTCTCCGGGACACCTGGCGATGAGCAGTTCTTC
>TRBJ2-7|.|TRBV28|few
CASSLAGEVGEQYF
TGTGCCAGCAGTTTAGCGGGCGAAGTTGGCGAGCAGTACTTC
>TRBJ2-1|TRBD2|TRBV7-9|.
CASSLGSTSGRGLGREQFF
TGTGCCAGCAGCTTAGGATCTACTAGCGGGAGGGGCCTAGGTAGGGAGCAGTTCTTC
>TRBJ2-3|.|TRBV18|.
CASSPGQTNTQYF
TGTGCCAGCTCACCAGGGCAGACCAATACGCAGTATTTT
>TRBJ1-2|TRBD1|TRBV6-1|.
CASSVEGAYGYTF
TGTGCCAGCAGTGTCGAGGGGGCTTATGGCTACACCTTC
>TRBJ2-5|.|TRBV29-1|.
CSGARSGQETQYF
TGCAGCGGGGCACGTAGCGGCCAAGAGACCCAGTACTTC
>TRBJ2-7|.|TRBV4-2|.
CASSQGGGGRGYEQYF
TGTGCCAGCAGCCAAGGAGGGGGAGGGAGAGGCTACGAGCAGTACTTC
>TRBJ2-2|.|TRBV9|.
CASSGNKHYLKNTGELFF
TGTGCCAGCAGCGGAAACAAGCACTACCTGAAAAACACCGGGGAGCTGTTTTTT
>TRBJ2-1|TRBD2|TRBV11-3|.
CASRSGTSGYNEQFF
TGTGCCAGCCGCTCCGGGACTAGCGGCTACAATGAGCAGTTCTTC
>TRBJ1-2|.|TRBV30|.
CAWRDVHRTLGYTF
TGTGCCTGGAGGGATGTTCACCGGACTCTTGGCTACACCTTC
>TRBJ2-1|.|TRBV7-3|.
CASSLKGLYGNNNEQFF
TGTGCCAGCAGCTTAAAGGGACTCTACGGAAATAACAATGAGCAGTTCTTC
>TRBJ2-1|TRBD1|TRBV7-2|.
CASSLDGTGGANEQFF
TGTGCCAGCAGCTTGGACGGGACAGGGGGCGCGAATGAGCAGTTCTTC
>TRBJ2-2|.|TRBV5-1|.
CASSLQGLNTGELFF
TGCGCCAGCAGCTTGCAGGGCTTGAACACCGGGGAGCTGTTTTTT
>TRBJ2-3|.|TRBV28|few
CASSFLSGTDTQYF
TGTGCCAGCAGTTTCCTTAGCGGCACAGATACGCAGTATTTT
>TRBJ2-7|.|TRBV5-1|few
CASSLSPGTYEQYF
TGCGCCAGCAGCTTGTCACCGGGAACCTACGAGCAGTACTTC
>TRBJ2-1|.|TRBV7-8|.
CASSLYRAGSYNEQFF
TGTGCCAGCAGCTTATATCGGGCGGGCTCCTACAATGAGCAGTTCTTC
>TRBJ2-4|TRBD2|TRBV7-2|.
CASSLGTSRNIQYF
TGTGCCAGCAGCTTAGGGACTAGCAGAAACATTCAGTACTTC
>TRBJ2-3|TRBD1|TRBV7-8|.
CASRTDRMNTDTQYF
TGTGCCAGCAGAACGGACAGGATGAACACAGATACGCAGTATTTT
>TRBJ2-5|TRBD1|TRBV6-6|.
CASSASGTGQETQYF
TGTGCCAGCAGTGCGTCCGGGACAGGACAAGAGACCCAGTACTTC
>TRBJ2-1|.|TRBV12-5|.
CASGSTSGDQFF
TGTGCTAGTGGTTCAACCAGCGGAGATCAGTTCTTC
>TRBJ2-7|.|TRBV28|.
CASSWRNEQYF
TGTGCCAGCAGTTGGAGGAACGAGCAGTACTTC
>TRBJ2-3|.|TRBV6-5|.
CASSSRLTDTQYF
TGTGCCAGCAGTTCCCGTCTCACAGATACGCAGTATTTT
>TRBJ2-1|.|TRBV5-1|.
CASSLGERAYNNEQFF
TGCGCCAGCAGCTTGGGGGAGAGGGCCTATAACAATGAGCAGTTCTTC
>TRBJ2-1|TRBD2|TRBV7-8|.
CASSLVGLAGGGREFF
TGTGCCAGCAGCTTAGTTGGTCTAGCGGGAGGCGGCCGAGAGTTCTTC
>TRBJ2-5|.|TRBV7-3|once
CASRTGSTQYF
TGTGCCAGCAGGACCGGGTCCACCCAGTACTTC
>TRBJ2-1|TRBD2|TRBV11-2|.
CASSSTSGYYNEQFF
TGTGCCAGCAGCTCCACTAGCGGGTACTACAATGAGCAGTTCTTC
>TRBJ2-2|TRBD2|TRBV4-2|.
CASSPEVLAEVTGELFF
TGTGCCAGCAGCCCAGAGGTGCTAGCGGAGGTCACCGGGGAGCTGTTTTTT
>TRBJ2-7|.|TRBV28|.
CASSLGVEDKQYF
TGTGCCAGCAGTTTAGGGGTGGAGGATAAGCAGTACTTC
>TRBJ2-1|.|TRBV5-4|.
CASSSTGQKDNEQFF
TGTGCCAGCAGCTCGACAGGTCAGAAAGACAATGAGCAGTTCTTC
>TRBJ1-1|.|TRBV27|.
CASRGLNTEAFF
TGTGCCAGCAGGGGGCTGAACACTGAAGCTTTCTTT
>TRBJ2-2|TRBD2|TRBV2|.
CASSEIRTGGTGELFF
TGTGCCAGCAGTGAAATTCGAACGGGAGGGACCGGGGAGCTGTTTTTT
>TRBJ2-5|.|TRBV9|.
CASSGGVGTQYF
TGTGCCAGCAGCGGGGGCGTCGGGACCCAGTACTTC
>TRBJ2-7|TRBD2|TRBV5-8|.
CASSFSGLETLEQYF
TGTGCCAGCAGCTTTAGTGGACTAGAGACACTCGAGCAGTACTTC
>TRBJ2-7|.|TRBV27|.
CASSLSMTGSYEQYF
TGTGCCAGCAGTTTATCGATGACGGGTTCCTACGAGCAGTACTTC
>TRBJ2-3|TRBD1|TRBV4-1|.
CASSQAAWDRGQDTQYF
TGCGCCAGCAGCCAAGCCGCGTGGGATAGGGGGCAAGATACGCAGTATTTT
>TRBJ2-4|.|TRBV6-6|.
CASSSQGGKNIQYF
TGTGCCAGCAGTTCACAGGGCGGCAAAAACATTCAGTACTTC
>TRBJ2-1|.|TRBV21-1|.
CANPSGSSYNEQFF
TGTGCCAACCCCAGCGGGTCTTCCTACAATGAGCAGTTCTTC
>TRBJ2-5|.|TRBV9|.
CASSQYWGAETQYF
TGTGCCAGCAGCCAATACTGGGGAGCGGAGACCCAGTACTTC
>TRBJ1-2|TRBD1|TRBV4-3|.
CASSQDWGGGTGGAGGYTF
TGCGCCAGCAGCCAAGATTGGGGAGGGGGGACAGGGGGCGCCGGTGGCTACACCTTC
>TRBJ1-1|TRBD1|TRBV7-9|.
CSSSLGSRGLMNTEAFF
TGTTCCAGCAGCTTAGGATCCAGGGGGTTGATGAACACTGAAGCTTTCTTT
>TRBJ2-1|TRBD2|TRBV6-6|.
CASRGLADEQFF
TGTGCCAGCAGGGGACTAGCGGATGAGCAGTTCTTC